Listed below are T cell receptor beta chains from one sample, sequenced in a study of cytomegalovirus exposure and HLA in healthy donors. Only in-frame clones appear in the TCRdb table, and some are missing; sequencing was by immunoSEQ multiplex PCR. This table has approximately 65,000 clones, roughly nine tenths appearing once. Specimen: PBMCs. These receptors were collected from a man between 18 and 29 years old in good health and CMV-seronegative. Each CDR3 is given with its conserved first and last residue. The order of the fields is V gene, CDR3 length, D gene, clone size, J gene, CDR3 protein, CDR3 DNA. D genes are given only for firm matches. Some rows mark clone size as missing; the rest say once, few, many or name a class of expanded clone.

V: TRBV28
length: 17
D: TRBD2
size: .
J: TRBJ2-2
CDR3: CASSSGTDLSNTGELFF
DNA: TGTGCCAGCAGTAGCGGGACGGATCTTTCAAACACCGGGGAGCTGTTTTTT

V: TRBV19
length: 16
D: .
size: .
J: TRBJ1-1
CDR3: CASSILGASREGEAFF
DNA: TGTGCCAGTAGCATCCTGGGGGCCTCACGTGAAGGTGAAGCTTTCTTT

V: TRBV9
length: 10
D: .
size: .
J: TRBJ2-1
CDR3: CASGINEQFF
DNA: TGTGCCAGCGGCATCAATGAGCAGTTCTTC

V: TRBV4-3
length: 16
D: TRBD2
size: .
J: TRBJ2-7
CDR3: CASSQRLAGARNEQYF
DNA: TGCGCCAGCAGCCAACGACTAGCGGGAGCTCGAAACGAGCAGTACTTC

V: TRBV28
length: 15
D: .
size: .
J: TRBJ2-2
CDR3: CASSPPGMNTGELFF
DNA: TGTGCCAGCAGTCCCCCAGGGATGAACACCGGGGAGCTGTTTTTT

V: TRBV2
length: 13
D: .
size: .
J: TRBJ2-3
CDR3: CASSDTSQDTQYF
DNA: TGTGCCAGCAGTGATACTAGCCAAGATACGCAGTATTTT

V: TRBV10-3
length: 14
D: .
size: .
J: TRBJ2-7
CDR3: CAISTGLGTYEQYF
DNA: TGTGCCATCAGCACGGGACTGGGGACCTACGAGCAGTACTTC

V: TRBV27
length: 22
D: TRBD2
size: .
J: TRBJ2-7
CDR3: CASPGPGTSGRLHSSSSYEQYF
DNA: TGTGCCAGCCCGGGTCCCGGGACTAGCGGGAGGCTCCATTCGAGTTCATCCTACGAGCAGTACTTC

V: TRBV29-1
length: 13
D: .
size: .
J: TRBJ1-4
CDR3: CSVGHGAGEKLFF
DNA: TGCAGCGTTGGTCATGGGGCCGGTGAAAAACTGTTTTTT

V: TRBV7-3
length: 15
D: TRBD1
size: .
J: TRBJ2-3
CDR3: CASSFIGQGVDTQYF
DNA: TGTGCCAGCAGCTTCATAGGACAGGGGGTGGATACGCAGTATTTT

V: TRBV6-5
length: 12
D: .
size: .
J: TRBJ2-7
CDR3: CASSSQGYEQYF
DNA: TGTGCCAGCAGTTCACAGGGCTACGAGCAGTACTTC

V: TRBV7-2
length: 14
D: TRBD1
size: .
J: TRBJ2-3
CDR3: CASSLRQGVDTQYF
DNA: TGTGCCAGCAGCTTACGGCAGGGGGTGGATACGCAGTATTTT

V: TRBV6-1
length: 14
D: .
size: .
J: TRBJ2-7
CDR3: CASSARGQSYEQYF
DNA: TGTGCCAGCAGTGCGCGGGGACAGTCCTACGAGCAGTACTTC

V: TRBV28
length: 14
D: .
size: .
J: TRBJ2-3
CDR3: CASSLPGHEDTQYF
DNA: TGTGCCAGCAGTTTACCAGGGCACGAAGATACGCAGTATTTT

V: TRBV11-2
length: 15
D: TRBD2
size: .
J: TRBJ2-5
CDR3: CASSLATSGWETQYF
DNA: TGTGCCAGCAGCTTAGCGACTAGCGGCTGGGAGACCCAGTACTTC

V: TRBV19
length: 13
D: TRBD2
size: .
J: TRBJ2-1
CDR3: CASSGGRANEQFF
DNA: TGTGCCAGCTCCGGGGGGAGGGCAAATGAGCAGTTCTTC

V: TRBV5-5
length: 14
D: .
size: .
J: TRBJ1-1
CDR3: CASSLEAGRTEAFF
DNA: TGTGCCAGCAGCTTGGAGGCAGGGAGGACTGAAGCTTTCTTT

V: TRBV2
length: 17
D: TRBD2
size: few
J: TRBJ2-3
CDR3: CASSILAGGPVTDTQYF
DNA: TGTGCCAGCAGCATACTAGCGGGAGGGCCGGTTACAGATACGCAGTATTTT

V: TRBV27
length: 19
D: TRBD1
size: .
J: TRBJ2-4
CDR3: CASSQGDRGQIGAKNIQYF
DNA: TGTGCCAGCAGTCAGGGGGACAGGGGGCAAATAGGGGCCAAAAACATTCAGTACTTC

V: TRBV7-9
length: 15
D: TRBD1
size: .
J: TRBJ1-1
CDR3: CASSLDDRGPPEAFF
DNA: TGTGCCAGCAGCTTAGACGACAGGGGGCCCCCTGAAGCTTTCTTT

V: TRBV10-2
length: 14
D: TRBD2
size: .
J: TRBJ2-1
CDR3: CASSRSSGINEQFF
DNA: TGCGCCAGCAGTCGTTCTAGCGGGATCAATGAGCAGTTCTTC

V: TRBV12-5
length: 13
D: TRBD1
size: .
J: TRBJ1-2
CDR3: CASGPQGVYGYTF
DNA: TGTGCTAGTGGCCCGCAGGGGGTATATGGCTACACCTTC

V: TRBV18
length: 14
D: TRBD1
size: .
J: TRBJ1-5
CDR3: CASSSQGRNQPQHF
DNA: TGTGCCAGCTCATCACAGGGGAGGAATCAGCCCCAGCATTTT

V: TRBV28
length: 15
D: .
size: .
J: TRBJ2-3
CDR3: CASSPVFILQGSQYF
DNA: TGTGCCAGCAGTCCGGTGTTTATCCTGCAGGGCTCGCAGTATTTT

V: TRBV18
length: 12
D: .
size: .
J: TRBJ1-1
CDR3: CASFSVNTEAFF
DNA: TGTGCCAGCTTCTCAGTGAACACTGAAGCTTTCTTT

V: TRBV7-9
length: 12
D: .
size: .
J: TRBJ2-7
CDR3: CASSLVSGEQYF
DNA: TGTGCCAGCAGCTTAGTCTCGGGCGAGCAGTACTTC

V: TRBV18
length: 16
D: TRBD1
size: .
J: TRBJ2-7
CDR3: CASSRGSGQGHDEQYF
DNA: TGTGCCAGCTCACGGGGTTCGGGACAGGGGCACGACGAGCAGTACTTC

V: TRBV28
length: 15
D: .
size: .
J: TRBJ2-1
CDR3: CASSLAGTSYNEQFF
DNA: TGTGCCAGCAGTTTAGCGGGAACGTCCTACAATGAGCAGTTCTTC

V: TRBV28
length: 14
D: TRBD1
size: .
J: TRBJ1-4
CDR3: CASSFQGAREKLFF
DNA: TGTGCCAGCAGTTTTCAGGGGGCGCGAGAAAAACTGTTTTTT

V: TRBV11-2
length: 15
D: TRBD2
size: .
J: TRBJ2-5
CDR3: CASSTLAGVKETQYF
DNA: TGTGCCAGCAGTACGCTAGCGGGAGTTAAGGAGACCCAGTACTTC

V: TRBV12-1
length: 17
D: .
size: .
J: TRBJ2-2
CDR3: CASSFGLAGVYTGELFF
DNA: TGTGCCAGCAGCTTCGGACTAGCGGGAGTCTACACCGGGGAGCTGTTTTTT

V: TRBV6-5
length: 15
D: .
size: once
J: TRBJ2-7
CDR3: CASSYSAGIPYEQYF
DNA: TGTGCCAGCAGTTACTCGGCGGGCATCCCCTACGAGCAGTACTTC

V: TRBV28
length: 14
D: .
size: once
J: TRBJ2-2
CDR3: CASSLREWAGELFF
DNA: TGTGCCAGCAGTTTAAGGGAGTGGGCCGGGGAGCTGTTTTTT

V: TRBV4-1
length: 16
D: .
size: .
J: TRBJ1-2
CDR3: CASSQWPLFPNYGYTF
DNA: TGCGCCAGCAGCCAATGGCCCCTCTTCCCTAACTATGGCTACACCTTC

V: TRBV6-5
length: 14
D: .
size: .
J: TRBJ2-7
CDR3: CASSYWQGAYEQYF
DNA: TGTGCCAGCAGTTACTGGCAGGGTGCCTACGAGCAGTACTTC

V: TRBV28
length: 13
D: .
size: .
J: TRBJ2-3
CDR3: CASSGGGTDTQYF
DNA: TGTGCCAGCAGCGGTGGAGGAACAGATACGCAGTATTTT

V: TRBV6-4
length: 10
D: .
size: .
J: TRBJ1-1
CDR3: CARGGTEAFF
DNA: TGTGCCAGGGGGGGGACTGAAGCTTTCTTT

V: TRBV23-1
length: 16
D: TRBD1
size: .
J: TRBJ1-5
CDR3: CASSQSSRDREQPQHF
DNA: TGCGCCAGCAGTCAATCATCACGGGACAGGGAACAGCCCCAGCATTTT

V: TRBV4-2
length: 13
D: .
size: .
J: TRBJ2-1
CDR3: CASSQGGDNEQFF
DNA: TGTGCCAGCAGCCAAGGGGGAGACAATGAGCAGTTCTTC

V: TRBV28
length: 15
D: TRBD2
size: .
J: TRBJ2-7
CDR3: CASSLWTSGSYEQYF
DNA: TGTGCCAGCAGTTTATGGACTAGCGGGAGCTACGAGCAGTACTTC

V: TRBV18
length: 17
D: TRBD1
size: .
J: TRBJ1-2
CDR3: CASSPPARTGPGYGYTF
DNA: TGTGCCAGCTCACCCCCCGCGCGGACAGGTCCGGGCTATGGCTACACCTTC

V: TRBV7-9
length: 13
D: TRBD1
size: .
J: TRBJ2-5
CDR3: CASSLNRGETQYF
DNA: TGTGCCAGCAGCCTTAACAGGGGAGAGACCCAGTACTTC

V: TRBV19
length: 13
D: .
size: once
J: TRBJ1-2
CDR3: CASSISVLRGYTF
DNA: .

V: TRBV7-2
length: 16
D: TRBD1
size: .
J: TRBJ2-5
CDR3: CASSLERGRSQETQYF
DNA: TGTGCCAGCAGCTTAGAGAGGGGGCGCAGTCAAGAGACCCAGTACTTC

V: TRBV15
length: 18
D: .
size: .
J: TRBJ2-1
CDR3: CATSRVPNSGVSYNEQFF
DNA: TGTGCCACCAGCAGAGTCCCTAATTCGGGAGTGTCCTACAATGAGCAGTTCTTC

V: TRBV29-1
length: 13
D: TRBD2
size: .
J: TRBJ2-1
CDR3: CSFAAGAVNEQFF
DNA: TGCAGCTTCGCAGCGGGAGCAGTAAATGAGCAGTTCTTC

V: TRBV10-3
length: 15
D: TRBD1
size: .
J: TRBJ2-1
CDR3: CAITRQGGGDNEQFF
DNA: TGTGCCATCACCCGACAGGGCGGAGGAGACAATGAGCAGTTCTTC

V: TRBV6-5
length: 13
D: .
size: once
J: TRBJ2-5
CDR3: CASSPRSGETQYF
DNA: TGTGCCAGCAGCCCCAGGTCTGGAGAGACCCAGTACTTC

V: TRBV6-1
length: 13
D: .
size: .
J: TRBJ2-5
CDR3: CASSALPQETQYF
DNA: TGTGCCAGCAGTGCACTACCGCAAGAGACCCAGTACTTC